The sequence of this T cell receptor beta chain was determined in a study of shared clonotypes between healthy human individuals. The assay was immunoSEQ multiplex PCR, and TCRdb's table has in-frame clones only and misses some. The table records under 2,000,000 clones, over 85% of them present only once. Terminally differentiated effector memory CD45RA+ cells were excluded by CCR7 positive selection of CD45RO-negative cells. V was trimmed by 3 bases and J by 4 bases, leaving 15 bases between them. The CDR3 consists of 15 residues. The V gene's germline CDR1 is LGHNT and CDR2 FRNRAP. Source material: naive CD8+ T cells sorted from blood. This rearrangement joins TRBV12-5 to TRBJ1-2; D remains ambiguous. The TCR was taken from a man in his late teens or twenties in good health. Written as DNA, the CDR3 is TGTGCTAGTGGTTTTGACACTTTAAACCTCTATGGCTACACCTTC. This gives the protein CASGFDTLNLYGYTF.